This T cell receptor (beta chain) was sequenced during a study of blood T cell repertoires in COVID-19. Germline V gives CDR1 SGHRS, CDR2 YFSETQ. Trimming shortened V by 2 bases and J by 6 bases, and 6 bases separated the two germline ends. The CDR3 consists of 12 residues. Assay used: immunoSEQ multiplex PCR; TCRdb lists only in-frame clones, some missing. In the table there are hundreds of thousands of clones, roughly 90% of which are singletons. The rearrangement links TRBV5-1 to TRBJ2-1; D is ambiguous. The TCR was taken from a woman aged 25 to 39 who had recovered from COVID-19. Sequencing was performed on PBMCs or T cells enriched from blood (not recorded which). Here the CDR3 DNA reads TGCGCCAGCAGCTTTAGCAGCAATGAGCAGTTCTTC. It codes for CASSFSSNEQFF.